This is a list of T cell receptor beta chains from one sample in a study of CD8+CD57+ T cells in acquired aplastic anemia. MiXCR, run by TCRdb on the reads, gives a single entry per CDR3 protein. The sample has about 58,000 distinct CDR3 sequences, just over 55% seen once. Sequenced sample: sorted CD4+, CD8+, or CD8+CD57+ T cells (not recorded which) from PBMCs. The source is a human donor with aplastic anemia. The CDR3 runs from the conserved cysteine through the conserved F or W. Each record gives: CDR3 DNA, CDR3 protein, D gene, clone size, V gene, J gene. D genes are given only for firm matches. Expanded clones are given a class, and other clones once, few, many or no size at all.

TGCAGCGTGGAGGGGACAGGGGGGAACACAGATACGCAGTATTTT	CSVEGTGGNTDTQYF	TRBD1	.	TRBV29-1	TRBJ2-3
TGTGCCAGCGGGCATAGCGGGACCTACAATGAGCAGTTCTTC	CASGHSGTYNEQFF	TRBD2	.	TRBV25-1	TRBJ2-1
TGTGCCTGGCGACTCAGCTATGGCTACACCTTC	CAWRLSYGYTF	.	.	TRBV30	TRBJ1-2
TGTGCCTCTAGCGGGGGGCCCTTTAATGAGCAGTTCTTC	CASSGGPFNEQFF	TRBD2	.	TRBV10-3	TRBJ2-1
TGTGCCAGCAGTTGGGGGGGTAGCACCGGGGAGCTGTTTTTT	CASSWGGSTGELFF	TRBD2	many	TRBV12-3/TRBV12-4	TRBJ2-2
TGTGCCAGCAGCCAGCGGGGGGGCATCGATGAGCAGTTCTTC	CASSQRGGIDEQFF	TRBD2	many	TRBV9	TRBJ2-1
TGTGCCAGCAGCTCCGGGACAGGGTCAACTGAAGCTTTCTTT	CASSSGTGSTEAFF	TRBD1	many	TRBV13	TRBJ1-1
TGTGCCATCAGAGGGACAGGGCAGGGTACTGAAGCTTTCTTT	CAIRGTGQGTEAFF	TRBD1	.	TRBV10-3	TRBJ1-1
TGCGCCAGCAGTGAAGGGAAATCCTACGAGCAGTACTTC	CASSEGKSYEQYF	.	medium-sized	TRBV10-2	TRBJ2-7
TGTGCCAGCAGCTTAGGGGACTTCTATTCCTACGAGCAGTACTTC	CASSLGDFYSYEQYF	.	.	TRBV7-9	TRBJ2-7
TGTGCCATCAGTGAGCCTAATCAGCCCCAGCATTTT	CAISEPNQPQHF	.	.	TRBV10-3	TRBJ1-5